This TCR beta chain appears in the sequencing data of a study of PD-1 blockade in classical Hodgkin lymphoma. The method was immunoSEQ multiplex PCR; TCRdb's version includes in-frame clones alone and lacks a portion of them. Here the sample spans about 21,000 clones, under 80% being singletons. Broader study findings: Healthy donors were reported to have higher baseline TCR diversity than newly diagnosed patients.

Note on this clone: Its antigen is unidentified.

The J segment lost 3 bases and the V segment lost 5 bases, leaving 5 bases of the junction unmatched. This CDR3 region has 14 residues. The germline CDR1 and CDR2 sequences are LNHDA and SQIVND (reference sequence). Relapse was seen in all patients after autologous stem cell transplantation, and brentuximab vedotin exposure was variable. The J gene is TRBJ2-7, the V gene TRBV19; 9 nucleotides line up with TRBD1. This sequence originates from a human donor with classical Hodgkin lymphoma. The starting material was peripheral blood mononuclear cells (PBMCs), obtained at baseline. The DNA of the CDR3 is TGTGCCAGTAGTCCCGGGACAGGGAACTACGAGCAGTACTTC. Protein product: CASSPGTGNYEQYF.